This note documents a single TCR beta chain sequence. What it recognizes is unknown. The data were obtained in a study of shared clonotypes between healthy human individuals. Study outcomes and limitations: The authors sampled blood alone, and tissue repertoires likely differ.

Germline V gives CDR1 LNHNV, CDR2 YYDKDF (reference sequence). The CDR3 is 15 amino acids. The V end was cut by 0 bases, the J end by 9 bases, with 17 bases between. Caucasian adults residing in Nashville, Tennessee made up all the donors. Here immunoSEQ multiplex PCR was the method, and the copy in TCRdb shows in-frame clones only, minus some. The sample holds some 530,000 clones; 60% to 80% are singletons and the top ten take about 12%. Sequenced input: PBMCs. The chain is built from TRBV15 and TRBJ1-1; weak D call: TRBD1 (5 bases). The sequence was collected from a woman aged 40-49 years in good health. Some clones in this sample may be carry-over from other donors' samples. As DNA, the CDR3 is TGTGCCACCAGCAGAGATCGGGCCCGGGGCTTAAAAGCTTTCTTT. It encodes CATSRDRARGLKAFF.